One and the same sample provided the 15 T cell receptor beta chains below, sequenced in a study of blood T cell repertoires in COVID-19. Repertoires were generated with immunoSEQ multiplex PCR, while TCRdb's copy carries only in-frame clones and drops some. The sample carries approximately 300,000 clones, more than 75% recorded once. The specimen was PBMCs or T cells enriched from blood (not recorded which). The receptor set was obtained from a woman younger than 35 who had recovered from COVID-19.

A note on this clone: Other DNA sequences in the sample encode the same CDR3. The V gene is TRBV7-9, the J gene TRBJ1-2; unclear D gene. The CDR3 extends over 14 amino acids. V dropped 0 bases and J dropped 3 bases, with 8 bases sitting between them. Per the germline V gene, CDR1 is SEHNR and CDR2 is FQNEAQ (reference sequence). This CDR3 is CASSLARGDYGYTF. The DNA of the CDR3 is TGTGCCAGCAGCTTAGCACGGGGAGACTATGGCTACACCTTC.

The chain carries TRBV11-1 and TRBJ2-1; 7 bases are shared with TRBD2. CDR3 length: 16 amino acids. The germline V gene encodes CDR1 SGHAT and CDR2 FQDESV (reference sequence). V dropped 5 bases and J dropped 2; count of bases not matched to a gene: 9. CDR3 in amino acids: CASSRELAIPYNEQFF. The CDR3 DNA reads TGTGCCAGCAGCCGCGAACTAGCGATACCCTACAATGAGCAGTTCTTC.

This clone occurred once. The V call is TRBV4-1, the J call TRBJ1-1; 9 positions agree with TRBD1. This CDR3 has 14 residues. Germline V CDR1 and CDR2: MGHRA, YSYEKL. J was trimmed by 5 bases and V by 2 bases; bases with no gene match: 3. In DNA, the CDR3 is TGCGCCAGCAGCCAACTACAGGGGGCGACTGAAGCTTTCTTT. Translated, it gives CASSQLQGATEAFF.

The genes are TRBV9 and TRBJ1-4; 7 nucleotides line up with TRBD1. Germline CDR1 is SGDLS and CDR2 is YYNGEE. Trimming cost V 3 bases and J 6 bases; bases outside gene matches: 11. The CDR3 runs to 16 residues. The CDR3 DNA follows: TGTGCCAGCAGCGCGGGAACCGGGACAGCTTATGAAAAACTGTTTTTT. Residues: CASSAGTGTAYEKLFF.

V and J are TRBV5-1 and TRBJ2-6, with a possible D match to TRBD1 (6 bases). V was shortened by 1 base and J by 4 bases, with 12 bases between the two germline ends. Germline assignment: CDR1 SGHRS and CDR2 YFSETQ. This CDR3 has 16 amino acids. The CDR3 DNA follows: TGCGCCAGCAGCTTGTTGGGGGCGAACGGGGCCAACGTCCTGACTTTC. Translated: CASSLLGANGANVLTF.

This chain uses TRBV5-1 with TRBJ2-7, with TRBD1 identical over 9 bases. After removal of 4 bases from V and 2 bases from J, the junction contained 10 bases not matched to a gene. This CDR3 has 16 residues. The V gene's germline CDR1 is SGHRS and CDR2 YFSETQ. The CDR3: CASSIIPGQGTYEQYF. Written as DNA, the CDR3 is TGCGCCAGCAGCATCATACCGGGACAGGGTACCTACGAGCAGTACTTC.

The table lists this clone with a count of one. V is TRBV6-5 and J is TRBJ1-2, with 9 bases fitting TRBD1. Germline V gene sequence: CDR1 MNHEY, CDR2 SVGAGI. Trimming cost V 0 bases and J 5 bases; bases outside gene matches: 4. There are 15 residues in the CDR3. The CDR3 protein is CASSYSTGGRYGYTF. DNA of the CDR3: TGTGCCAGCAGTTACTCGACAGGGGGGCGGTATGGCTACACCTTC.

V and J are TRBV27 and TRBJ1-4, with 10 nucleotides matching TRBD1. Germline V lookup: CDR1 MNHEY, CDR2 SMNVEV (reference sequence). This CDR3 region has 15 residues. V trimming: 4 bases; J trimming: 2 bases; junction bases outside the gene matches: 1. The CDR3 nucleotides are TGTGCCAGCAGTTCGACAGGGGGCACTAATGAAAAACTGTTTTTT. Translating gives CASSSTGGTNEKLFF.

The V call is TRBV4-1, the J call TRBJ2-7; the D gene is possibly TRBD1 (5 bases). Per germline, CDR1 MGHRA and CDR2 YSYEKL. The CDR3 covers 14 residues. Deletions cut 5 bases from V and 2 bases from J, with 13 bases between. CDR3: CASSAQTGTYEQYF. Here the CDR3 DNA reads TGCGCCAGCAGCGCGCAAACAGGTACCTACGAGCAGTACTTC.

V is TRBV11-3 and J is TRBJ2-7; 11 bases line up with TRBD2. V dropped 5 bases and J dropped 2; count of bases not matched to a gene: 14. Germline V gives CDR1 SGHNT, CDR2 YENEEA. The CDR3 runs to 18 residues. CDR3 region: CASSPGPSLAGATYEQYF. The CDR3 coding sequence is TGTGCCAGCAGCCCAGGCCCCTCACTAGCGGGAGCTACCTACGAGCAGTACTTC.

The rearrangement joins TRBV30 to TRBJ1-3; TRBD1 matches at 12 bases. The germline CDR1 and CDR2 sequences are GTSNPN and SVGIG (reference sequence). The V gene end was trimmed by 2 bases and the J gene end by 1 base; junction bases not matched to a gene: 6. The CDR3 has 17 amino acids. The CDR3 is CAWSSGTGGRSGNTIYF. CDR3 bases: TGTGCCTGGAGTTCCGGGACAGGGGGCAGGTCTGGAAACACCATATATTTT.

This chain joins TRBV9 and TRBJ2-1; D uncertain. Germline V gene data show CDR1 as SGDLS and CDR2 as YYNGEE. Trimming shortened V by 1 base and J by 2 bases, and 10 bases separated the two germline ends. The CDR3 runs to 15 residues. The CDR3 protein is CASSVRDTAYNEQFF. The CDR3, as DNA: TGTGCCAGCAGCGTAAGAGACACAGCCTACAATGAGCAGTTCTTC.

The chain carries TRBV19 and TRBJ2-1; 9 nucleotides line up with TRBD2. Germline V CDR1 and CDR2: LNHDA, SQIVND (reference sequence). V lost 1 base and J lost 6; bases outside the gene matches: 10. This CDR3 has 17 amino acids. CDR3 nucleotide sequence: TGTGCCAGTAGTATAGCTGGACGCGGGAGGGACCGCAATGAGCAGTTCTTC. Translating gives CASSIAGRGRDRNEQFF.

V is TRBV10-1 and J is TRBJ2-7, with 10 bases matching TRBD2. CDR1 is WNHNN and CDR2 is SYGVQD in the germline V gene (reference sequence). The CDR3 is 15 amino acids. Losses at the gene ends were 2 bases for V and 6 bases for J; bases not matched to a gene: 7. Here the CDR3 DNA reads TGCGCCAGCAGTGAGAGTCTAGCGGGAGCTCCCGAGCAGTACTTC. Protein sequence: CASSESLAGAPEQYF.

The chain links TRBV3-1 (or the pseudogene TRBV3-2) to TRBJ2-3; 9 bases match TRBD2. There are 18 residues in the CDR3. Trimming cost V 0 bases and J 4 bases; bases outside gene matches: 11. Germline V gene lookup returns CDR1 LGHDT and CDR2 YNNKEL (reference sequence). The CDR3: CASSQEHVASGVADTQYF. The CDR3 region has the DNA TGTGCCAGCAGCCAAGAGCACGTTGCTAGCGGGGTCGCAGATACGCAGTATTTT.